These 18 T cell receptor beta chains originate from one sample sequenced in a study of blood T cell repertoires in COVID-19. The protocol was immunoSEQ multiplex PCR, while the TCRdb copy is restricted to in-frame clones and leaves out a portion. The sample lists roughly 100,000 clones; approximately 86% were seen once. Sequenced material: peripheral blood. These receptors originate from an elderly woman with acute or convalescent COVID-19.

V usage is TRBV19 and J usage is TRBJ2-2, with 8 bases that match TRBD1. The germline CDR1 and CDR2 sequences are LNHDA and SQIVND (reference sequence). The CDR3 contains 15 residues. Trimming removed 4 bases from V and 7 bases from J; junction bases left unmatched: 8. The CDR3 DNA reads as TGTGCCAGTAGTACAAACAGGGGGAAATACGGGGAGCTGTTTTTT. It is translated as CASSTNRGKYGELFF.

The chain couples TRBV29-1 to TRBJ1-3; D gene uncertain. V was pared by 7 bases and J by 3 bases, with 10 bases between. There are 12 residues in the CDR3. The V gene's germline CDR1 is SQVTM and CDR2 ANQGSEA. CDR3 in amino acids: CSGGGDGNTIYF. CDR3 sequence (DNA): TGCAGCGGCGGCGGGGATGGAAACACCATATATTTT.

The chain links TRBV6-5 to TRBJ1-3, with 7 bases identical to TRBD1. The CDR3 has 15 amino acids. V gave up 10 bases and J gave up 0 bases; unmatched junction bases: 9. Germline-derived CDR1 and CDR2 are MNHEY and SVGAGI. CDR3 in amino acids: CAIFGTGASGNTIYF. CDR3 nucleotide sequence: TGTGCCATCTTCGGCACAGGGGCCTCTGGAAACACCATATATTTT.

V and J are TRBV2 and TRBJ2-5, with TRBD1 identical over 10 bases. The germline gives CDR1 SNHLY, CDR2 FYNNEI. CDR3 length equals 14 residues. J lost 5 bases, V lost 7 bases, and 7 bases had no gene match. The CDR3 loop is CASTGTGVRETQYF. The DNA of the CDR3 is TGTGCCAGCACCGGGACAGGGGTTCGGGAGACCCAGTACTTC.

Only a few counts were recorded for this clone. The chain uses TRBV7-2 and TRBJ1-3; 9 positions match TRBD1. Trimming removed 5 bases from V and 4 bases from J; junction bases left unmatched: 15. Germline V lookup: CDR1 SGHTA, CDR2 FQGNSA. This CDR3 spans 18 amino acids. This CDR3 reads CASSRRTGAAANGNTIYF. The DNA of the CDR3 is TGTGCCAGCAGCAGAAGGACAGGGGCCGCAGCAAACGGAAACACCATATATTTT.

The chain uses TRBV21-1 and TRBJ2-7; the table assigns TRBD2, which was not confirmed against the DNA. TRBV21-1 has pseudogene status. The CDR3 covers 18 residues. The CDR3 loop is CASSPTGGRTRCSYEQYF. CDR3 DNA sequence: TGTGCCAGCAGCCCTACCGGGGGGCGGACCCGTTGTTCCTACGAGCAGTACTTC.

J is TRBJ1-5 and V is TRBV9, with a possible D match to TRBD1 (5 bases). Deletions cut 0 bases from V and 9 bases from J, with 10 bases between. The CDR3 has 13 amino acids. Germline V lookup: CDR1 SGDLS, CDR2 YYNGEE. The CDR3 DNA reads TGTGCCAGCAGCGTAGGGGGCGATGGGCCCCAGCATTTT. Its protein product is CASSVGGDGPQHF. Drawing the rest from reference TRBV9 and TRBJ1-5, the complete variable domain is DSGVTQTPKHLITATGQRVTLRCSPRSGDLSVYWYQQSLDQGLQFLIQYYNGEERAKGNILERFSAQQFPDLHSELNLSSLELGDSALYFCASSVGGDGPQHFGDGTRLSIL.

The chain has TRBV6-5 and TRBJ1-1; 7 bases align to TRBD1. The CDR3 has 13 amino acids. V trimming: 6 bases; J trimming: 1 base; junction bases outside the gene matches: 2. Germline V gene data show CDR1 as MNHEY and CDR2 as SVGAGI. CDR3 residues: CASRRQGNTEAFF. CDR3 coding DNA: TGTGCCAGCAGGAGACAGGGGAACACTGAAGCTTTCTTT.

The chain links TRBV6-2 or TRBV6-3 to TRBJ1-6, with 12 nucleotides matching TRBD1. CDR1 and CDR2 from the germline V gene are MNHEY and SVGEGT. V shed 2 bases, J shed 5 bases, and the junction held 4 bases outside the gene matches. The CDR3 sequence is 17 residues long. The CDR3 region has the DNA TGTGCCAGCAGTTACCAGGGACAGGGGGCGCATAATTCACCCCTCCACTTT. It is translated as CASSYQGQGAHNSPLHF.

The V call is TRBV7-3, the J call TRBJ2-2, with D possibly TRBD2 on 6 matching bases. CDR1 and CDR2 (germline): SGHTA, FQGTGA. Trimming pared 1 base from V and 3 bases from J, leaving 12 bases between. The CDR3 totals 16 residues. The chain's CDR3 is CASSLRRGGDTGELFF. The CDR3 nucleotides read TGTGCCAGCAGCTTAAGGAGGGGCGGGGACACCGGGGAGCTGTTTTTT.

A few counts support this clone. The gene calls are TRBV5-1 and TRBJ1-3; perhaps TRBD1 as D (6 bases). The V end was cut by 3 bases, the J end by 0 bases, with 10 bases between. Per the germline V gene, CDR1 is SGHRS and CDR2 is YFSETQ. The CDR3 has 15 amino acids. The CDR3 spells CASSSGGLSGNTIYF. The CDR3 bases are TGCGCCAGCAGCTCCGGGGGGCTCTCTGGAAACACCATATATTTT. The full variable domain, its missing parts supplied by reference TRBV5-1 and TRBJ1-3, is KAGVTQTPRYLIKTRGQQVTLSCSPISGHRSVSWYQQTPGQGLQFLFEYFSETQRNKGNFPGRFSGRQFSNSRSEMNVSTLELGDSALYLCASSSGGLSGNTIYFGEGSWLTVV.

This sequence joins TRBV18 and TRBJ1-2; D might be TRBD1 (6 bases). The CDR3 extends over 14 amino acids. V shed 0 bases and J shed 2 bases, with 7 bases lying between them. Germline V gene sequence: CDR1 KGHSH, CDR2 LQKENI. This chain's CDR3 is CASSPPGGNYGYTF. The DNA of the CDR3 is TGTGCCAGCTCACCACCAGGGGGAAACTATGGCTACACCTTC.

The gene calls are TRBV29-1 and TRBJ1-1; D unclear. V dropped 0 bases and J dropped 5 bases, with 13 bases sitting between them. The germline CDR1 and CDR2 sequences are SQVTM and ANQGSEA. CDR3 length: 14 amino acids. CDR3 bases: TGCAGCGTTGAAGAGTTCCTTGGTGAGACTGAAGCTTTCTTT. It yields the protein CSVEEFLGETEAFF. The variable domain in full, completed from reference TRBV29-1 and TRBJ1-1, reads SAVISQKPSRDICQRGTSLTIQCQVDSQVTMMFWYRQQPGQSLTLIATANQGSEATYESGFVIDKFPISRPNLTFSTLTVSNMSPEDSSIYLCSVEEFLGETEAFFGQGTRLTVV.

The rearrangement links TRBV7-2 to TRBJ1-2; D gene ambiguous. The CDR3 is 13 amino acids. V was trimmed by 4 bases and J by 5 bases, leaving 11 bases between them. Germline V gives CDR1 SGHTA, CDR2 FQGNSA. CDR3 nucleotide sequence: TGTGCCAGCAGCTCAGAGGTCGGGTATGGCTACACCTTC. It specifies CASSSEVGYGYTF.

V usage is TRBV19 and J usage is TRBJ1-5; TRBD1 aligns across 7 bases. V was clipped by 9 bases and J by 2 bases; unmatched bases: 13. CDR3 size: 16 residues. From germline, CDR1 is LNHDA and CDR2 SQIVND (reference sequence). CDR3 coding DNA: TGTGCCAGCCTCACTCGCGCTGGGACAGGCAATCAGCCCCAGCATTTT. It yields the protein CASLTRAGTGNQPQHF.

In DNA form, the CDR3 reads TGCGCCAGCAGCCCACAGGGACAAACCGGGGAGCTGTTTTTT. It encodes CASSPQGQTGELFF. The genes are TRBV5-1 and TRBJ2-2, with D tentatively TRBD1 (6 bases). Germline V gene data show CDR1 as SGHRS and CDR2 as YFSETQ. This CDR3 has 14 amino acids. The germline V and J ends were trimmed by 4 bases and 5 bases, with 12 bases remaining between them.

This clone has just a few counts. The chain is built from TRBV4-2 and TRBJ2-1; 7 nucleotides line up with TRBD2. V shed 0 bases and J 4 bases; nucleotides not matched to a gene: 3. The CDR3 has 15 amino acids. In germline, CDR1 is LGHNA, CDR2 YNFKEQ. The DNA of the CDR3 is TGTGCCAGCAGCCAAGAACTAGCGTATTACAATGAGCAGTTCTTC. It codes for CASSQELAYYNEQFF.

V and J are TRBV4-2 and TRBJ2-1, with 10 bases identical to TRBD2. This CDR3 comprises 15 residues. Germline loops: CDR1 LGHNA, CDR2 YNFKEQ. V lost 3 bases and J lost 5; bases outside the gene matches: 4. The CDR3, as DNA: TGTGCCAGCAGCCAGAGCGGGGGGGCCCACAATGAGCAGTTCTTC. Translating gives CASSQSGGAHNEQFF.